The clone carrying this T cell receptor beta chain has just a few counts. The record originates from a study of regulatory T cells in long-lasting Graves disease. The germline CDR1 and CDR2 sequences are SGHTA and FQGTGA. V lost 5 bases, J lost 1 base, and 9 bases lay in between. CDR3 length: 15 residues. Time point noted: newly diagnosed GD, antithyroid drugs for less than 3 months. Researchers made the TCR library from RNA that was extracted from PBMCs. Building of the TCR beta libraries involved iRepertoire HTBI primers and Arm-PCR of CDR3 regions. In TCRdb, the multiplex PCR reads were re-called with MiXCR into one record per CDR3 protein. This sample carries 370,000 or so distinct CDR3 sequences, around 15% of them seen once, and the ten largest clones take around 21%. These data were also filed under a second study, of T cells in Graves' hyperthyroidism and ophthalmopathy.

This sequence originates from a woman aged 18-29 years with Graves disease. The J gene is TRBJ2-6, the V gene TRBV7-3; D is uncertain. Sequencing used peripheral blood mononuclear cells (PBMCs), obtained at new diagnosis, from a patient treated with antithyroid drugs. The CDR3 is CASSPTPSGANVLTF. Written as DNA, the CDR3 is TGTGCCAGCAGCCCTACCCCTTCTGGGGCCAACGTCCTGACTTTC. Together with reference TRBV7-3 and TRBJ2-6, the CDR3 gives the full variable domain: GAGVSQTPSNKVTEKGKYVELRCDPISGHTALYWYRQSLGQGPEFLIYFQGTGAADDSGLPNDRFFAVRPEGSVSTLKIQRTERGDSAVYLCASSPTPSGANVLTFGAGSRLTVL.